The present entry profiles one TCR beta chain with its context. It lacks a known antigen. No base quality information exists; no much larger clone differs at one position. The library came from the immunoSEQ multiplex PCR assay. The clones in this table, taken by TCRdb from immuneACCESS, are in-frame only. Not every clone is retained; where verified, under half of the shortfall comes from an unresolved V gene, and the cause of the rest is unknown. The sample records some 100,000 clones, over 65% of which are singletons. Of the sample, about 6.3% is held by the ten largest clones. From the cysteine up to the phenylalanine, the CDR3 has a length of 19 residues. Only the CDR3 DNA stays, 57 bases, in frame from base 1. For this chain, trimming is 0 bases at the V end and 0 bases at the J end, and the number of junction bases without a gene match is 11. CDR1 is given as SGHVS and CDR2 as FQNEAQ, both from the germline V gene.

This entry belongs to a study of PD-1 blockade in mismatch repair-deficient tumors (dated by TCRdb to about 2017). Concerning the study at large: Between late 2013 and September 2016, the trial enrolled 70 to 100 consecutive patients with approximately 11 mismatch repair-deficient cancer types, every one of whom had been previously treated and was progressing. Deep sequencing of TCR CDR3 regions was used to track tumor-associated T cell clones in peripheral blood of patients responding to PD-1 blockade. The paper as a whole reports these results and caveats: Tumor-resident clones, often undetectable in blood before treatment, expanded rapidly after pembrolizumab and then contracted, generally before radiologic responses.

For every enrolled patient, mismatch repair deficiency was confirmed by either polymerase chain reaction or immunohistochemistry. A few patients who responded to pembrolizumab therapy underwent TCR sequencing. The phase II trial prospectively evaluated PD-1 blockade with pembrolizumab in advanced mismatch repair-deficient cancers, independent of tissue of origin. Peripheral blood T cell samples were gathered serially, both before PD-1 blockade started and at multiple time points afterward. Blood sampling times were expressed in weeks after the first pembrolizumab dose. The clonotype was recovered from an adult with mismatch repair-deficient cancer. The sequencing used peripheral blood, collected 30 to 36 weeks after starting pembrolizumab. This chain is built from TRBV7-8 and TRBJ2-1; a stretch of 7 junction bases matches TRBD2. The DNA sequence is as follows: TGTGCCAGCAGCTTAGCGCAGGTGGCTAGCGGACGCTCCTACAATGAGCAGTTCTTC. Its product reads: CASSLAQVASGRSYNEQFF.